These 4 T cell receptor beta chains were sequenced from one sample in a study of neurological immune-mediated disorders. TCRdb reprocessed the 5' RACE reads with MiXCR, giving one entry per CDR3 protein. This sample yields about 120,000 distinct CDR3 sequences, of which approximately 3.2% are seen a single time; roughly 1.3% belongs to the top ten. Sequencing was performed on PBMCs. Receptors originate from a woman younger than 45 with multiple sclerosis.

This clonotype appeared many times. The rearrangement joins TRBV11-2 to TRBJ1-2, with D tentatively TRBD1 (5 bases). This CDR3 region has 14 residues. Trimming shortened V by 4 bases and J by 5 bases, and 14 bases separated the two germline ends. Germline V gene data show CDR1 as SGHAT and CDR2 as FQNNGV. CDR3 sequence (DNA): TGTGCCAGCAGCTCCATTCGGGGGAGATATGGCTACACCTTC. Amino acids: CASSSIRGRYGYTF.

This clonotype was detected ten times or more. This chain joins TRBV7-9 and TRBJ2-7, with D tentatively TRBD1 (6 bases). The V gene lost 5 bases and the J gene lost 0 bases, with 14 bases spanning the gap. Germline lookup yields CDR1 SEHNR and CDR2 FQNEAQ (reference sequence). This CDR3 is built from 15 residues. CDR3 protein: CASSAPGTHSYEQYF. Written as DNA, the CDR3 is TGTGCCAGCAGCGCCCCGGGGACACACTCCTACGAGCAGTACTTC.

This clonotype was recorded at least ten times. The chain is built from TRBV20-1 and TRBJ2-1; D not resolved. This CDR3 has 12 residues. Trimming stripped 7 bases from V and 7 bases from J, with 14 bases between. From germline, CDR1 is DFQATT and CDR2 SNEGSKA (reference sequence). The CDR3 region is CSGKASWNEQFF. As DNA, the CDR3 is TGCAGTGGTAAGGCCAGTTGGAATGAGCAGTTCTTC.

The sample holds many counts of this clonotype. Here the CDR3 reads CASSLDDRGRTGELFF. The CDR3 DNA reads TGTGCCAGCAGCTTAGATGACAGGGGGCGCACCGGGGAGCTGTTTTTT. This chain joins TRBV11-2 and TRBJ2-2; TRBD1 matches at 10 bases. Germline-derived CDR1 and CDR2 are SGHAT and FQNNGV. V dropped 0 bases and J dropped 4; count of bases not matched to a gene: 2. The CDR3 extends over 16 amino acids.